This entry lists 5 T cell receptor beta chains sequenced from one sample in a study of blood T cells in healthy people across ages. PCR was performed a second time for roughly 7 to 12 cycles using a sample-barcoded 5' primer and a J-beta primer mix. TCRdb re-called the 5' RACE reads with MiXCR, one entry per CDR3 protein. The table records roughly 800,000 distinct CDR3 sequences, 25% of them present only once. This same sample was also part of a study on T cells of mothers and their children.

The sequencing input was blood. All receptors derive from a boy aged 5 to 17 in good health.

In this sample, this clonotype turned up a few times. The CDR3 reads CASSPGGGSSTYEQYF. DNA of the CDR3: TGTGCCAGCAGCCCAGGAGGTGGGTCGAGTACCTACGAGCAGTACTTC. The genes are TRBV5-6 and TRBJ2-7, with D maybe TRBD2 (5 bases). Trimming pared 4 bases from V and 2 bases from J, leaving 19 bases between. The CDR3 totals 16 residues. Looked up from germline, CDR1 is SGHDT and CDR2 is YYEEEE.

CDR3 DNA sequence: TGCGCCAGCAGCCCGTCTCCGGCCAATGAGCAGTTCTTC. Its protein product is CASSPSPANEQFF. The chain carries TRBV5-1 and TRBJ2-1; unclear D gene. Trimming pared 4 bases from V and 6 bases from J, leaving 11 bases between. CDR3 length: 13 residues. CDR1 is SGHRS and CDR2 is YFSETQ in the germline V gene.

The chain recombines TRBV29-1 with TRBJ2-1; D not certain. The J call may be wrong; the DNA end is better matched by TRBJ2-7. There are 14 residues in the CDR3. CDR1 and CDR2 (germline): SQVTM, ANQGSEA. The CDR3 sequence is CSVDTTFPGTEQYF. The CDR3 DNA is TGCAGCGTTGACACAACCTTCCCCGGAACCGAGCAGTACTTC.

The chain uses TRBV2 and TRBJ1-5; D is unclear. Germline CDR1 reads SNHLY; CDR2 reads FYNNEI. The CDR3 extends over 12 amino acids. V was clipped by 6 bases and J by 7 bases, with 10 bases between them. In nucleotides, the CDR3 is TGTGCCAGCAGCCGTATAACCCAGCCCCAGCATTTT. As protein: CASSRITQPQHF.

This clonotype was picked up a small number of times. The rearrangement uses TRBV20-1 and TRBJ2-7, with a weak D call TRBD1 (5 bases). V was cut by 6 bases and J by 5 bases, with 23 bases left in between. This CDR3 has 15 residues. Germline lookup yields CDR1 DFQATT and CDR2 SNEGSKA (reference sequence). CDR3 nucleotide sequence: TGCAGTGCCCACAGTGACAGCCGTTTTCCTAACGAGCAGTACTTC. It is translated as CSAHSDSRFPNEQYF.